The 12 T cell receptor beta chains below come from one sample, sequenced in a study of T cell responses to AZD1222 COVID-19 vaccine. Method: immunoSEQ multiplex PCR; TCRdb's copy keeps in-frame clones and lacks some. The sample shows 95,000 to 100,000 clones, 85% to 90% of them seen only once. The sample here was peripheral blood, taken on day 0 of AZD1222 vaccination. The receptors here all came from an adult in good health.

The genes are TRBV28 and TRBJ2-1; no definite D call. This CDR3 spans 16 amino acids. Germline V CDR1 and CDR2: MDHEN, SYDVKM. V was shortened by 2 bases and J by 0 bases, with 11 bases between the two germline ends. This CDR3 reads CASSLAHTSSYNEQFF. The CDR3 DNA reads TGTGCCAGCAGTTTAGCCCATACGAGCTCCTACAATGAGCAGTTCTTC.

V usage is TRBV5-3 and J usage is TRBJ1-2, with no clear D. TRBV5-3 is an open reading frame, and its role is uncertain. The CDR3 is 11 amino acids. V lost 6 bases and J 4 bases, leaving 7 bases between the germline ends. This CDR3 reads CARNTLYGYTF. The CDR3 DNA reads TGTGCCAGAAACACCCTCTATGGCTACACCTTC.

V usage is TRBV9 and J usage is TRBJ2-6; D remains unclear. The CDR3 runs to 15 residues. Germline values: CDR1 SGDLS, CDR2 YYNGEE. The V end was cut by 0 bases, the J end by 2 bases, with 6 bases between. The CDR3 reads CASSVGFTGANVLTF. The CDR3 region has the DNA TGTGCCAGCAGCGTAGGATTTACTGGGGCCAACGTCCTGACTTTC.

The chain joins TRBV7-9 to TRBJ2-7, with D uncertain. The germline V and J ends were trimmed by 5 bases and 2 bases, with 4 bases remaining between them. Per the germline V gene, CDR1 is SEHNR and CDR2 is FQNEAQ (reference sequence). The CDR3 runs to 11 residues. This CDR3 reads CASSRTYEQYF. The CDR3 DNA reads as TGTGCCAGCAGCCGGACCTACGAGCAGTACTTC.

This clone appeared a few times. The DNA for the CDR3 is TGTGCCAGCATGGTAGCGGGAGGGCCGATCCACGAGCAGTACTTC. Its translation: CASMVAGGPIHEQYF. The chain recombines TRBV6-5 with TRBJ2-7; 11 bases agree with TRBD2. This CDR3 has 15 amino acids. Germline CDR1 is MNHEY and CDR2 is SVGAGI. V was pared by 7 bases and J by 5 bases, with 10 bases of the junction left unmatched.

The chain uses TRBV7-9 and TRBJ1-1; D is possibly TRBD1 (6 bases). The V end lost 3 bases, the J end lost 1 base, and 9 bases lay between the germline ends. Germline V gene lookup returns CDR1 SEHNR and CDR2 FQNEAQ (reference sequence). This CDR3 comprises 14 residues. CDR3 protein: CASSFRGTNTEAFF. As DNA, the CDR3 is TGTGCCAGCAGCTTCAGGGGTACGAACACTGAAGCTTTCTTT.

J is TRBJ2-7 and V is TRBV5-1; possible D gene TRBD2, 6 bases. V was cut by 0 bases and J by 2 bases, with 12 bases left in between. The length of the CDR3 is 15 residues. Germline V gene data show CDR1 as SGHRS and CDR2 as YFSETQ. CDR3 sequence reads: CASSLEASAAYEQYF. CDR3 bases: TGCGCCAGCAGCTTGGAGGCTAGCGCGGCCTACGAGCAGTACTTC.

This clone was detected a few times. The chain couples TRBV13 to TRBJ1-1, with TRBD1 matching over 9 bases. The CDR3 is 15 amino acids. V dropped 4 bases and J dropped 7; count of bases not matched to a gene: 10. CDR1 and CDR2 from the germline V gene are PRHDT and FYEKMQ (reference sequence). The CDR3 region has the DNA TGTGCCAGCAGCTCCAGGACAGGGGTGGAGGGTGAAGCTTTCTTT. It codes for CASSSRTGVEGEAFF.

The gene calls are TRBV24-1 and TRBJ2-5, with D possibly TRBD2 on 5 matching bases. In germline, CDR1 is KGHDR, CDR2 SFDVKD. Trimming cost V 7 bases and J 4 bases, with 9 bases left between them. This CDR3 is built from 12 residues. The CDR3: CATRGGAETQYF. The CDR3 nucleotides are TGTGCCACCAGAGGAGGAGCAGAGACCCAGTACTTC.

A single count supports this clone. This chain uses TRBV30 with TRBJ2-7, with D maybe TRBD1 (5 bases). V lost 0 bases to trimming and J lost 1 base, with 10 bases between them. The CDR3 is 14 amino acids. Germline assignment: CDR1 GTSNPN and CDR2 SVGIG (reference sequence). CDR3 residues: CAWSVDSPSYEQYF. The CDR3 DNA follows: TGTGCCTGGAGTGTCGACAGCCCATCCTACGAGCAGTACTTC.

The chain carries TRBV28 and TRBJ1-4; 7 nucleotides align to TRBD1. The CDR3 covers 15 residues. The germline gives CDR1 MDHEN, CDR2 SYDVKM. The junction had 11 bases not matched to a gene; V was cut back by 5 bases and J by 8 bases. This chain's CDR3 is CASSIRTFRGEKLFF. Here the CDR3 DNA reads TGTGCCAGCAGTATTCGGACCTTCAGGGGGGAAAAACTGTTTTTT. The variable domain in full, with the rest retrieved from reference TRBV28 and TRBJ1-4, is DVKVTQSSRYLVKRTGEKVFLECVQDMDHENMFWYRQDPGLGLRLIYFSYDVKMKEKGDIPEGYSVSREKKERFSLILESASTNQTSMYLCASSIRTFRGEKLFFGSGTQLSVL.

The chain recombines TRBV7-3 with TRBJ2-2; perhaps TRBD1 as D (6 bases). CDR3 length: 16 residues. Trimming stripped 6 bases from V and 1 base from J, with 15 bases between. Per germline, CDR1 SGHTA and CDR2 FQGTGA. The CDR3 sequence: CASRLTGGRNTGELFF. The CDR3 DNA sequence: TGTGCCAGCAGATTGACAGGTGGTAGGAACACCGGGGAGCTGTTTTTT.